This T cell receptor beta chain was captured by sequencing in a study of CD8+ T cells in alopecia areata. The length of the CDR3 is 12 residues. Looked up from germline, CDR1 is MNHNY and CDR2 is SVGAGI (reference sequence). The germline V and J ends were trimmed by 4 bases and 5 bases, with 8 bases remaining between them. RNA was isolated and reverse transcribed to cDNA, the sequencing template. Method: immunoSEQ multiplex PCR; TCRdb's copy keeps in-frame clones and lacks some. The sample carries 150,000 to 200,000 clones, 60% recorded once. Treatment: oral pan-JAK inhibitor, 5-10 mg twice daily. The gene calls are TRBV6-6 and TRBJ2-5; D gene unclear. The receptor's source is a human donor with alopecia areata. Sequenced here: CD4+ T cells sorted from blood, sampled at week 24, from a patient treated with tofacitinib. CDR3 nucleotide sequence: TGTGCCAGCAGTTGGACCGGGGAGACCCAGTACTTC. It translates to CASSWTGETQYF.